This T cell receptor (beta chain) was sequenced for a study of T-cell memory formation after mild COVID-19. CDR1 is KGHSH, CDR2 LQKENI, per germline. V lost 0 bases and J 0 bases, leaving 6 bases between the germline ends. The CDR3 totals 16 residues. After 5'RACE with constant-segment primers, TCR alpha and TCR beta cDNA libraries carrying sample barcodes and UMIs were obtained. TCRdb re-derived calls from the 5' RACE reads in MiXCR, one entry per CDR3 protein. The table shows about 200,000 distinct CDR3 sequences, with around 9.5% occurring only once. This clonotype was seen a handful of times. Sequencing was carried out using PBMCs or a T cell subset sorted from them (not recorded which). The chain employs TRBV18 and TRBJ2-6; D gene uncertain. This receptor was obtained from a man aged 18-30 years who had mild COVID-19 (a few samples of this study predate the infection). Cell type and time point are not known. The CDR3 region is CASSPPVFSGANVLTF. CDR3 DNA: TGTGCCAGCTCACCACCCGTCTTCTCTGGGGCCAACGTCCTGACTTTC.